This T cell receptor (beta chain) was sequenced in a study of cytomegalovirus exposure and HLA in healthy donors. Study-level results: Later analysis placed DRB1 highest and HLA-C lowest in TCR association rates, which differed by HLA locus.

Notes on this clone: The antigen remains unidentified.

PCR was performed using 60 Vbeta and 13 Jbeta primers. Original methodology: Later, 75 million to 100 million unique TCR beta chains were counted in an analysis, and 10 million to 12 million of them were shared. Sequencing was performed with immunoSEQ multiplex PCR; in TCRdb, only in-frame clones are kept and a portion is missing. D and trimming come from the DNA, and the V and J calls and clone size come from that table. The sample consists of 80,000 to 100,000 clones, approximately 71% of them appearing once. V lost 8 bases and J 2 bases, leaving 16 bases between the germline ends. The CDR3 extends over 14 amino acids. Per the germline V gene, CDR1 is SGHAT and CDR2 is FQNNGV.

The sequenced material came from PBMCs. This sequence originates from a woman between 18 and 29 years old in good health and CMV-seropositive. V usage is TRBV11-2 and J usage is TRBJ2-7; D gene uncertain. DNA for the CDR3: TGTGCCAGCCAGCTAGGTTTCCCTCCCTACGAGCAGTACTTC. Amino acids: CASQLGFPPYEQYF.